A single sample gave rise to the 25 T cell receptor beta chains below, sequenced in a study of CD8 T cells in Susac syndrome (dated by TCRdb to the late 2010s). Libraries were prepared through the immunoSEQ multiplex PCR assay. RNA was extracted using the RNeasy kit, and about 0.45 to 1 microgram was reverse transcribed with random hexamers. The public reads were quality trimmed at Q25 with fastp and then assembled into clones with MiXCR by TCRdb, keeping productive beta chains. Rows with a matching CDR3 protein are joined into one entry that keeps the most common DNA and genes. This sample holds about 210,000 distinct CDR3 sequences; approximately 95% were observed only once. The ten largest clones represent around 0.08% of the sample. The sequenced sample consisted of CD4+ T cells from PBMCs. All receptors derive from a human donor with multiple sclerosis.

The chain recombines TRBV9 with TRBJ2-1; 8 bases match TRBD2. Germline assignment: CDR1 SGDLS and CDR2 YYNGEE. V dropped 2 bases and J dropped 0; count of bases not matched to a gene: 7. The CDR3 has 17 residues. CDR3 amino acids: CASSVGGSGSSYNEQFF. The CDR3 region has the DNA TGTGCCAGCAGCGTGGGGGGAAGCGGGAGCTCCTACAATGAGCAGTTCTTC.

The chain couples TRBV12-3 or TRBV12-4 to TRBJ1-5, with D unclear. V was trimmed by 6 bases and J by 4 bases, leaving 16 bases between them. This CDR3 region has 15 residues. This CDR3 is CASSLRRDVNQPQHF. The CDR3 nucleotides read TGTGCCAGCAGCTTAAGACGAGACGTAAATCAGCCCCAGCATTTT.

The J gene is TRBJ1-6, the V gene TRBV20-1, with D perhaps matching TRBD1 (5 bases). The CDR3 is 13 amino acids. In germline, CDR1 is DFQATT, CDR2 SNEGSKA (reference sequence). Trimming shortened V by 5 bases and J by 9 bases, and 14 bases separated the two germline ends. This CDR3 reads CSAASGTSSPLHF. CDR3 in DNA: TGCAGTGCTGCCTCAGGGACTAGTTCACCCCTCCACTTT.

V usage is TRBV3-1 and J usage is TRBJ2-1; D gene unclear. This CDR3 is 15 amino acids long. Germline V gene lookup returns CDR1 LGHDT and CDR2 YNNKEL (reference sequence). The V end lost 4 bases, the J end lost 8 bases, and 18 bases lay between the germline ends. CDR3 DNA sequence: TGTGCCAGCAGCCCCCAATATGTGGGCATGGATGAGCAGTTCTTC. Residues: CASSPQYVGMDEQFF.

The CDR3 is CAWSVGRTSGYQETQYF. CDR3 DNA sequence: TGTGCCTGGAGTGTAGGACGGACTAGCGGCTACCAAGAGACCCAGTACTTC. V gene TRBV30 combines with J gene TRBJ2-5, with 10 nucleotides matching TRBD2. The J segment lost 0 bases and the V segment lost 0 bases, leaving 7 bases of the junction unmatched. Germline-derived CDR1 and CDR2 are GTSNPN and SVGIG (reference sequence). The CDR3 contains 17 residues. Full variable domain (remainder filled in from reference TRBV30 and TRBJ2-5): SQTIHQWPATLVQPVGSPLSLECTVEGTSNPNLYWYRQAAGRGLQLLFYSVGIGQISSEVPQNLSASRPQDRQFILSSKKLLLSDSGFYLCAWSVGRTSGYQETQYFGPGTRLLVL.

The chain couples TRBV28 to TRBJ1-2; D is unresolved. The CDR3 spans 17 residues. The germline gives CDR1 MDHEN, CDR2 SYDVKM. V was cut by 3 bases and J by 4 bases, with 21 bases left in between. The CDR3 nucleotides read TGTGCCAGCAGTTTTCTTGTCGGCCGGGTACGCAGCTATGGCTACACCTTC. The encoded protein is CASSFLVGRVRSYGYTF.

As concerns this clonotype: No DNA is shown, since the ends of the CDR3 on it are uncertain; the CDR3 is the one TCRdb lists. This chain uses TRBV23-1 with TRBJ1-1; the table's D gene call, TRBD1, was not cross checked with the DNA. TRBV23-1 counts as an open reading frame of uncertain function. Inclusive of both ends, the CDR3 amounts to 11 amino acids. CDR3 amino acids: CASSVGTGNFF.

CDR3 sequence (DNA): TGCGCCAGCAGCTTGGAGGTGAACTCTGGGGCCAACGTCCTGACTTTC. Protein: CASSLEVNSGANVLTF. The V call is TRBV5-1, the J call TRBJ2-6; D call uncertain. The CDR3 is 16 residues long. Germline V lookup: CDR1 SGHRS, CDR2 YFSETQ. V lost 0 bases and J lost 0, with 7 bases in between.

This chain links TRBV3-1 with TRBJ2-5; D remains ambiguous. The CDR3 runs to 15 residues. Germline assignment: CDR1 LGHDT and CDR2 YNNKEL (reference sequence). V shed 3 bases and J shed 2 bases, with 13 bases lying between them. The CDR3 DNA reads as TGTGCCAGCAGCCAGCCTGGTAGGCAGCAAGAGACCCAGTACTTC. Protein: CASSQPGRQQETQYF.

The chain is built from TRBV20-1 and TRBJ2-2; no clear D gene. Germline V CDR1 and CDR2: DFQATT, SNEGSKA (reference sequence). The CDR3 loop spans 11 amino acids. Trimming stripped 6 bases from V and 6 bases from J, with 8 bases between. Written as DNA, the CDR3 is TGCAGTGCCGCAAGGTCCGGGGAGCTGTTTTTT. This encodes CSAARSGELFF.

CDR3: CASRAGAGTDTQYF. CDR3 in DNA: TGTGCCAGCAGAGCGGGGGCCGGCACAGATACGCAGTATTTT. The chain couples TRBV12-3 or TRBV12-4 to TRBJ2-3; 8 bases are a match to TRBD2. The CDR3 is 14 residues long. Trimming took 6 bases from V and 1 from J; bases not matched to a gene: 3.

The V and J genes are TRBV29-1 and TRBJ2-7; unclear D gene. Germline V gene sequence: CDR1 SQVTM, CDR2 ANQGSEA. V dropped 5 bases and J dropped 7 bases, with 15 bases sitting between them. This CDR3 has 12 residues. The CDR3 DNA sequence: TGCAGCGTTTCCCCACAGCTGGGGGAGCAGTACTTC. It is translated as CSVSPQLGEQYF.

The J gene is TRBJ1-1, the V gene TRBV18; D unresolved. This CDR3 comprises 14 residues. V shed 2 bases and J shed 2 bases, with 9 bases lying between them. Germline CDR1 is KGHSH and CDR2 is LQKENI. CDR3 loop: CASSPVVSNTEAFF. The DNA of the CDR3 is TGTGCCAGCTCACCAGTAGTATCCAACACTGAAGCTTTCTTT.

This clonotype came up once. The V and J genes are TRBV7-9 and TRBJ2-3; TRBD1 or TRBD2 may be the D gene (5 bases each). The germline V and J ends were trimmed by 7 bases and 9 bases, with 14 bases remaining between them. In germline, CDR1 is SEHNR, CDR2 FQNEAQ (reference sequence). The CDR3 runs 12 residues. The DNA of the CDR3 is TGTGCCAGCAACCATCCGGGACCAACGCAGTATTTT. As protein: CASNHPGPTQYF. The full variable domain, with the rest looked up from reference TRBV7-9 and TRBJ2-3, is DTGVSQNPRHKITKRGQNVTFRCDPISEHNRLYWYRQTLGQGPEFLTYFQNEAQLEKSRLLSDRFSAERPKGSFSTLEIQRTEQGDSAMYLCASNHPGPTQYFGPGTRLTVL.

The chain links TRBV4-2 to TRBJ1-2; D gene unclear. This CDR3 has 15 amino acids. The germline gives CDR1 LGHNA, CDR2 YNFKEQ. The germline V and J ends were trimmed by 1 base and 4 bases, with 13 bases remaining between them. CDR3 sequence: CASSQGGSNSYGYTF. The CDR3 bases are TGTGCCAGCAGCCAAGGTGGCAGTAACTCCTATGGCTACACCTTC.

The rearrangement uses TRBV27 and TRBJ1-6; no definite D call. CDR1 MNHEY and CDR2 SMNVEV come from the germline V gene (reference sequence). This CDR3 has 13 amino acids. The ends were cut back, 8 bases at V and 0 bases at J, with 5 bases in the middle. The CDR3 reads CASSLSYNSPLHF. CDR3 coding DNA: TGTGCCAGCTCTCTCTCCTATAATTCACCCCTCCACTTT.

This clonotype has only one observation. The chain couples TRBV27 to TRBJ1-6; D perhaps matches TRBD1 (5 bases). Per the germline V gene, CDR1 is MNHEY and CDR2 is SMNVEV (reference sequence). The V gene lost 3 bases and the J gene lost 7 bases, with 13 bases spanning the gap. The CDR3 extends over 15 amino acids. Here the CDR3 reads CASSLSGRENSPLHF. In DNA, the CDR3 is TGTGCCAGCAGTTTGAGTGGCAGGGAAAATTCACCCCTCCACTTT.

This chain uses TRBV4-1 with TRBJ1-1, with D hard to call. The length of the CDR3 is 14 residues. Germline-derived CDR1 and CDR2 are MGHRA and YSYEKL. The V and J ends lost 3 bases and 0 bases respectively, with 8 bases between them. In DNA form, the CDR3 reads TGCGCCAGCAGCCAGTTTTGGCTGAACACTGAAGCTTTCTTT. Protein product: CASSQFWLNTEAFF.

Here the CDR3 reads CSAREATGNYGYTF. The CDR3 bases are TGCAGTGCTAGGGAAGCCACGGGGAACTATGGCTACACCTTC. The rearrangement joins TRBV20-1 to TRBJ1-2; no clear D gene. Deletions cut 3 bases from V and 2 bases from J, with 13 bases between. This CDR3 is 14 amino acids long. From germline, CDR1 is DFQATT and CDR2 SNEGSKA (reference sequence).

V is TRBV12-3 or TRBV12-4 and J is TRBJ2-3; 7 bases align to TRBD2. The ends lost 6 bases at V and 2 bases at J; junction bases unmatched: 8. CDR3 length: 15 amino acids. The CDR3 region has the DNA TGTGCCAGCAGCTCGGGAGGTATTGTCACAGATACGCAGTATTTT. Translating it yields CASSSGGIVTDTQYF.

The CDR3 here is CASSHLDGLRPYGYTF. Here the CDR3 DNA reads TGTGCCAGCAGCCACCTAGACGGACTAAGACCCTATGGCTACACCTTC. V is TRBV3-1 and J is TRBJ1-2, with D hard to call. With 3 bases removed from V and 4 bases from J, the gap between germline ends came to 18 bases. Germline assignment: CDR1 LGHDT and CDR2 YNNKEL (reference sequence). The CDR3 has 16 amino acids.

This chain uses TRBV11-2 with TRBJ2-7; D not certain. The V gene's germline CDR1 is SGHAT and CDR2 FQNNGV. Between the trimmed V and J ends, which lost 5 bases and 0 bases, there was a span of 8 bases. This CDR3 is 13 amino acids long. In nucleotides, the CDR3 is TGTGCCAGCAGCGGCAGCCCCTCCTACGAGCAGTACTTC. This gives the protein CASSGSPSYEQYF.

The chain couples TRBV12-3 or TRBV12-4 to TRBJ2-7; no reliable D call. V lost 6 bases and J 5 bases, leaving 20 bases between the germline ends. The CDR3 totals 15 residues. The CDR3 is CASSPGVRFVDEQYF. The CDR3 DNA is TGTGCCAGCAGCCCTGGGGTACGGTTTGTCGACGAGCAGTACTTC.

This clonotype came up once. This rearrangement joins TRBV18 to TRBJ2-4; a possible D gene is TRBD2 (5 bases). V lost 3 bases and J lost 1, with 10 bases in between. The germline CDR1 and CDR2 sequences are KGHSH and LQKENI. The CDR3 runs 15 residues. The CDR3 protein is CASSPAGSAKNIQYF. CDR3 nucleotides: TGTGCCAGCTCACCGGCGGGCAGCGCCAAAAACATTCAGTACTTC. Based on the CDR3 plus reference TRBV18 and TRBJ2-4, the full variable domain is NAGVMQNPRHLVRRRGQEARLRCSPMKGHSHVYWYRQLPEEGLKFMVYLQKENIIDESGMPKERFSAEFPKEGPSILRIQQVVRGDSAAYFCASSPAGSAKNIQYFGAGTRLSVL.

J is TRBJ2-3 and V is TRBV3-1; D uncertain. Per the germline V gene, CDR1 is LGHDT and CDR2 is YNNKEL (reference sequence). CDR3 length: 16 residues. V dropped 1 base and J dropped 6 bases, with 17 bases sitting between them. The CDR3 spells CASSQGLTLVSDTQYF. The CDR3 bases are TGTGCCAGCAGCCAAGGTCTCACTCTTGTTTCTGATACGCAGTATTTT.